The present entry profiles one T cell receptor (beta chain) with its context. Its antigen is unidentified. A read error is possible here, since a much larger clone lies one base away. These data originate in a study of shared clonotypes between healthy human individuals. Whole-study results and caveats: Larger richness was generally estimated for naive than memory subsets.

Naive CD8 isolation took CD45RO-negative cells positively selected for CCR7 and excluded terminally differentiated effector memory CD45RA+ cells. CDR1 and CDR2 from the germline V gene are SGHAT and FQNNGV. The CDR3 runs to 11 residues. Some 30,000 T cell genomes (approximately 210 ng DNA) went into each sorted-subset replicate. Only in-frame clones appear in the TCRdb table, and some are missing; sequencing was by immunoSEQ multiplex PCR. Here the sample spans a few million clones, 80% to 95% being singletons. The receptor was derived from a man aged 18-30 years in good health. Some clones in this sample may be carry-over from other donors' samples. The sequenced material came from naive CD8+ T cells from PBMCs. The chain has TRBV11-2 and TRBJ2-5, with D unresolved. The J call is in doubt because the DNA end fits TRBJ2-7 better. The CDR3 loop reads CASSLNNEQYF. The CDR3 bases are TGTGCCAGCAGCTTAAACAACGAGCAGTACTTC.